The subject of this entry is one TCR beta chain. This sample was taken from a study of OX40 agonist ivuxolimab in advanced cancers. With V trimmed by 2 bases and J by 4 bases, 3 bases remained unmatched. The CDR3 has 14 amino acids. Germline assignment: CDR1 SEHNR and CDR2 FQNEAQ (reference sequence). Sequencing used immunoSEQ multiplex PCR; TCRdb keeps in-frame clones, though not all of them. The sample includes 90,000 to 95,000 clones, approximately 89% of them seen just once. This TCR derives from an adult with an advanced solid tumor such as melanoma, head and neck, liver or kidney cancer. This chain uses TRBV7-9 with TRBJ2-5, with 8 positions matching TRBD2. The sample was CD4+ or CD8+ T cells sorted from blood, taken in a trial of the OX40 agonist ivuxolimab. CDR3 sequence (DNA): TGTGCCAGCAGCTTAACTAGCGGTCCAGAGACCCAGTACTTC. Its protein is CASSLTSGPETQYF.